This paragraph covers one T cell receptor beta chain sequence. The entry originates in a study of T cell changes during pregnancy in multiple sclerosis. Data came from immunoSEQ multiplex PCR; TCRdb stores just in-frame clones and leaves some out. The data show some 110,000 clones, 80% to 95% seen once. The germline V gene encodes CDR1 SGDLS and CDR2 YYNGEE. V dropped 5 bases and J dropped 1 base, with 12 bases sitting between them. The CDR3 has 14 amino acids. The input for sequencing was peripheral blood, taken in the third trimester of pregnancy. The clonotype originates from a female donor with multiple sclerosis, enrolled in a pregnancy study. The chain has TRBV9 and TRBJ1-1; no clear D gene. The CDR3 here is CASSPSGWNTEAFF. The CDR3 DNA follows: TGTGCCAGCAGTCCCTCGGGGTGGAACACTGAAGCTTTCTTT.